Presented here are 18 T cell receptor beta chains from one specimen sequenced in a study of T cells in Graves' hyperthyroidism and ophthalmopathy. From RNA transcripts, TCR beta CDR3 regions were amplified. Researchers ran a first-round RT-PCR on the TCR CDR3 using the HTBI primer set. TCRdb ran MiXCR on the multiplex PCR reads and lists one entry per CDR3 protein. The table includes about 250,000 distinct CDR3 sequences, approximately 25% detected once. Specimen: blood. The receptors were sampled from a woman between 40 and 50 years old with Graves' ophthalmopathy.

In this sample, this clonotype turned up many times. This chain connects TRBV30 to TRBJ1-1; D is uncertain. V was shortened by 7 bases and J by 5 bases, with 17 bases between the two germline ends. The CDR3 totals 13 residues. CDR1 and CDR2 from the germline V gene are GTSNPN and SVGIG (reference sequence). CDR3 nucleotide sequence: TGTGCCTCGAATCGCCCAGGCCGGACTGAAGCTTTCTTT. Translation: CASNRPGRTEAFF.

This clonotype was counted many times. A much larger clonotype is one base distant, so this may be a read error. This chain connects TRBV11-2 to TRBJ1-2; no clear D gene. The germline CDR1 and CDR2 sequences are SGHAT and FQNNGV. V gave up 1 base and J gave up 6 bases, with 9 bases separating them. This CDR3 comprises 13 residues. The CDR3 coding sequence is TGTGCCAGCAGCTTAGCCGAGGGTCATGGCTACACCTTC. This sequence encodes CASSLAEGHGYTF.

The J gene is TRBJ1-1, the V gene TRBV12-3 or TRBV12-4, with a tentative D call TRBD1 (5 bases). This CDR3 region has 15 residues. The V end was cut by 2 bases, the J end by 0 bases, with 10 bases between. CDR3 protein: CASSLRGSVNTEAFF. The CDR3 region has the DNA TGTGCCAGCAGTTTACGGGGGTCGGTGAACACTGAAGCTTTCTTT.

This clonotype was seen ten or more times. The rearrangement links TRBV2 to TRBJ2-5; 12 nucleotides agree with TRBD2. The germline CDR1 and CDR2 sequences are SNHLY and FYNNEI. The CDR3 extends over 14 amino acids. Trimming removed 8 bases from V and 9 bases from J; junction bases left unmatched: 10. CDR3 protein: CASGGLAGKEAQYF. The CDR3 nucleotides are TGTGCCAGCGGAGGACTAGCGGGGAAGGAGGCCCAGTACTTC.

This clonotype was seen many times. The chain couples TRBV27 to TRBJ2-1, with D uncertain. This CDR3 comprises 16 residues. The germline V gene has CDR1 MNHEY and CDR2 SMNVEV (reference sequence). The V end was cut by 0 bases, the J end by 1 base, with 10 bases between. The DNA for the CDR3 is TGTGCCAGCAGTTTATCGATGAGCGTTTCCTACAATGAGCAGTTCTTC. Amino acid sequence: CASSLSMSVSYNEQFF.

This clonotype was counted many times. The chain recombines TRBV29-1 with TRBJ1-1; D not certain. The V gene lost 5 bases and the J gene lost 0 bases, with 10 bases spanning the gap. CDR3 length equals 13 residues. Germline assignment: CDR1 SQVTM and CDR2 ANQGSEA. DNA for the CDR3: TGCAGCGTTACAACTATCTTGAACACTGAAGCTTTCTTT. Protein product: CSVTTILNTEAFF.

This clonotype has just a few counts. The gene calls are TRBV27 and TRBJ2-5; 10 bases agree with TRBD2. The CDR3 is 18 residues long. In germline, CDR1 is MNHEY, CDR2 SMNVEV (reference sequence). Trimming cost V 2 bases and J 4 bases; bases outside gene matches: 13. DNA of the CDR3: TGTGCCAGCAGTTTAGAAAGGCCTAGCGGGAGCTGGGTAGAGACCCAGTACTTC. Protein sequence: CASSLERPSGSWVETQYF.

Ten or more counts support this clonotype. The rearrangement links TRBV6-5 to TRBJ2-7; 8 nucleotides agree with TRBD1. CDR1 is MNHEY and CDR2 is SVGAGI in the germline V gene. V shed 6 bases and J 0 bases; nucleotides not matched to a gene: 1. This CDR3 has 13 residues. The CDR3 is CASRTGVSYEQYF. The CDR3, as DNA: TGTGCCAGCAGGACAGGGGTCTCCTACGAGCAGTACTTC.

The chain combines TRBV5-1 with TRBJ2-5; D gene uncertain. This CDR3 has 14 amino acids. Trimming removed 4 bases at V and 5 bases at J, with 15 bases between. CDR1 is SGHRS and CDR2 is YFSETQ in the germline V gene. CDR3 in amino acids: CASSPRLGPETQYF. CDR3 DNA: TGCGCCAGCAGCCCTCGTTTAGGCCCTGAGACCCAGTACTTC.

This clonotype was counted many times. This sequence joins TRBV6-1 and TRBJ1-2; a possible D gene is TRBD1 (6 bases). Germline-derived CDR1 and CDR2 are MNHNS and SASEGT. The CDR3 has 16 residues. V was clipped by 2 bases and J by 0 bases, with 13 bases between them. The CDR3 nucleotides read TGTGCCAGCAGTGAATCGGGGGCAAAAGCTAACTATGGCTACACCTTC. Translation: CASSESGAKANYGYTF.

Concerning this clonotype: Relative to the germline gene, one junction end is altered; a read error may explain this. The CDR3 sequence: CASGDGPANTGELYF. For the CDR3, the DNA is TGTGCCAGCGGGGACGGGCCGGCGAACACCGGGGAGCTGTACTTC. The chain has TRBV2 and TRBJ2-2; D is possibly TRBD1 or TRBD2 (5 bases each). Per the germline V gene, CDR1 is SNHLY and CDR2 is FYNNEI. The CDR3 sequence is 15 residues long.

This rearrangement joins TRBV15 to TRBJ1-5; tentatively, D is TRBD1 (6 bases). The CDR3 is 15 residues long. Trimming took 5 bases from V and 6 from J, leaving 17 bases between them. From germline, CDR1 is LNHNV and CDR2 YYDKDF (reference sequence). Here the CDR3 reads CATSYLLGAGQPQHF. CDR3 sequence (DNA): TGTGCCACCAGCTATCTCCTGGGGGCCGGTCAGCCCCAGCATTTT.

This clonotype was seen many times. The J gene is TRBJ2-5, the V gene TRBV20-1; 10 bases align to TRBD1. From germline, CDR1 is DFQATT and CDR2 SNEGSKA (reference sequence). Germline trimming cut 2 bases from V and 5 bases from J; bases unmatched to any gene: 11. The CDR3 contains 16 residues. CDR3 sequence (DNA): TGCAGTGCTAGAATAGGGACAGGGGCACCTGGGGAGACCCAGTACTTC. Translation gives CSARIGTGAPGETQYF.

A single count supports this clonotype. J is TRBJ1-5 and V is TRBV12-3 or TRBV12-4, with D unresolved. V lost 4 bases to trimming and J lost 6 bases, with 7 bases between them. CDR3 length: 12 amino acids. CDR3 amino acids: CASSWSSQPQHF. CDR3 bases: TGTGCCAGCAGTTGGTCAAGTCAGCCCCAGCATTTT.

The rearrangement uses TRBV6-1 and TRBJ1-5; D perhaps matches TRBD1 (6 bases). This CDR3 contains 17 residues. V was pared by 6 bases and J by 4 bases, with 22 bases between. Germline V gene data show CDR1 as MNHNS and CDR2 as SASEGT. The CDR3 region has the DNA TGTGCCAGCAGGCAACCTCGGGACATCGTTTCTAATCAGCCCCAGCATTTT. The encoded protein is CASRQPRDIVSNQPQHF.

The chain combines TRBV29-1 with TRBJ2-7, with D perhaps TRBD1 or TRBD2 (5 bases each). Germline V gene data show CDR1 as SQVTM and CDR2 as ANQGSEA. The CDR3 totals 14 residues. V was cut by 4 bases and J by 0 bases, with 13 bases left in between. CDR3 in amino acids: CSVGGPGLSYEQYF. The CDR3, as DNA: TGCAGCGTTGGAGGTCCGGGGCTCTCCTACGAGCAGTACTTC.

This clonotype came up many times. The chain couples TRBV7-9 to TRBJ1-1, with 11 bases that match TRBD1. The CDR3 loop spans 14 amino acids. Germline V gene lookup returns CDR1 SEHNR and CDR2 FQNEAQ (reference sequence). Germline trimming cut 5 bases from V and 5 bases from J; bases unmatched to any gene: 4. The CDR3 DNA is TGTGCCAGCAGCGGACAGGGGGCAAGAACTGAAGCTTTCTTT. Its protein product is CASSGQGARTEAFF.

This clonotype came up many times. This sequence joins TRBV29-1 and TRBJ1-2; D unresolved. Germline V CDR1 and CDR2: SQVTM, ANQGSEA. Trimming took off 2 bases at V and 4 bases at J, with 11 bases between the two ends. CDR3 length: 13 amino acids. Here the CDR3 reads CSVENRAPYGYTF. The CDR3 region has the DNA TGCAGCGTTGAAAATCGAGCCCCCTATGGCTACACCTTC.